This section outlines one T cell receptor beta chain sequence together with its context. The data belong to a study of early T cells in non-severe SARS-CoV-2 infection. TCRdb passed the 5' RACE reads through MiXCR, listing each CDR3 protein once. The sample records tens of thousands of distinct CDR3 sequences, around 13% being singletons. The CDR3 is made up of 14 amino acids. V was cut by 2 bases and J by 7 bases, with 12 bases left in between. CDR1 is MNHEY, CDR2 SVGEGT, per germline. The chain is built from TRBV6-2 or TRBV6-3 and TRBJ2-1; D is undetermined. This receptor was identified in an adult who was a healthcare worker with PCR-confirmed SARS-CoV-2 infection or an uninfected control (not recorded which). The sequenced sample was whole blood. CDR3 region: CASSYSLEGNEQFF. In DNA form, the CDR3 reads TGTGCCAGCAGTTACAGTCTAGAAGGTAATGAGCAGTTCTTC.